This TCR beta chain was retrieved from a study of blood T cell repertoires in COVID-19. Across the study: Acute-phase and convalescent COVID-19 samples originated in the United States, Italy and Spain.

Germline V gene sequence: CDR1 MNHEY, CDR2 SMNVEV (reference sequence). V was clipped by 6 bases and J by 2 bases, with 13 bases between them. The CDR3 covers 14 residues. Original analysis: Amplification with reference gene primers provided the estimates of nucleated cell counts. Some clones are missing from TCRdb's copy, which holds only in-frame ones; the method was immunoSEQ multiplex PCR. V, J and clone size are taken as reported in that table, and D and trimming were inferred from the DNA itself. This table holds some 300,000 clones, approximately 86% found once. The TCR originated in a man in his sixties or seventies with acute or convalescent COVID-19. Specimen: peripheral blood. The gene calls are TRBV27 and TRBJ2-5; D remains ambiguous. CDR3 DNA sequence: TGTGCCAGCAGGAGCTTTTCTCCACAAGAGACCCAGTACTTC. The encoded protein is CASRSFSPQETQYF.